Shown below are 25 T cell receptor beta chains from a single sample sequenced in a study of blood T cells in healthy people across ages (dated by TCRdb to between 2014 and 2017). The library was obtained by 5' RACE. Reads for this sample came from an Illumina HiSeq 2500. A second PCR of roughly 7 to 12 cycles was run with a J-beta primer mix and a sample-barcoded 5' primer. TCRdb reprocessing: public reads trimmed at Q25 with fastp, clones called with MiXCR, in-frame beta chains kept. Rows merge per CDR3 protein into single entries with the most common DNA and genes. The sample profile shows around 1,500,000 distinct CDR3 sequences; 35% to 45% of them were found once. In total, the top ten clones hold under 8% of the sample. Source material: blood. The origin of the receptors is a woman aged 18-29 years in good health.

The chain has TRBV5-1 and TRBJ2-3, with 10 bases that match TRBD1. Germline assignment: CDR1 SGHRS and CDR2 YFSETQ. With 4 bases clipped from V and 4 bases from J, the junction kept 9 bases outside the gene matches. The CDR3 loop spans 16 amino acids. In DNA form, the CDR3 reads TGCGCCAGCAGCCTAGGGACAGGGGTTGTCTCAGATACGCAGTATTTT. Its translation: CASSLGTGVVSDTQYF.

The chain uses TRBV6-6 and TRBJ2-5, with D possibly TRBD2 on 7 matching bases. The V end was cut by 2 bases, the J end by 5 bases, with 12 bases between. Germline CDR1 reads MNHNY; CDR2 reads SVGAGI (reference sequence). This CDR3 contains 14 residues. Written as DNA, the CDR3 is TGTGCCAGCAGTTACAGGGGGGGCGGTGAGACCCAGTACTTC. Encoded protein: CASSYRGGGETQYF.

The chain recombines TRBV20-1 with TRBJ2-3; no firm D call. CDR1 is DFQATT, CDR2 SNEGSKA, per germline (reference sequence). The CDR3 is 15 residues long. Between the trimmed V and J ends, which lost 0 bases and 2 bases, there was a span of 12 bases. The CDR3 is CSAREQYGATDTQYF. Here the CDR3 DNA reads TGCAGTGCTAGAGAACAGTACGGAGCCACAGATACGCAGTATTTT.

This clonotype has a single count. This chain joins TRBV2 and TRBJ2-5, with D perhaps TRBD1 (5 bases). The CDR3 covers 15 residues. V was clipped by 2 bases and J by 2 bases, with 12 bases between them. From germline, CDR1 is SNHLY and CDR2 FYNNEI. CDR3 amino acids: CASSEFVDRQETQYF. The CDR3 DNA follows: TGTGCCAGCAGTGAATTCGTAGACAGACAAGAGACCCAGTACTTC.

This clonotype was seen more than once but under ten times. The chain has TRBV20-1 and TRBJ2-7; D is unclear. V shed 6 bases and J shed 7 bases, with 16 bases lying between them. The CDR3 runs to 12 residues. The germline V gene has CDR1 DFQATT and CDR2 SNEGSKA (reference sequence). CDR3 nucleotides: TGCAGTGCAGCATCGGGCTCTACGGAGCAGTACTTC. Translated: CSAASGSTEQYF.

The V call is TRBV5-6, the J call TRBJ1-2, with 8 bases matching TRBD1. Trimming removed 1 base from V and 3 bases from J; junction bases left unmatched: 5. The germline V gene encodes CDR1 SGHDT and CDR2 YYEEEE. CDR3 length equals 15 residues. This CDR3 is CASSLSRGPYYGYTF. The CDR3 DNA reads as TGTGCCAGCAGCTTGTCCAGGGGGCCTTACTATGGCTACACCTTC.

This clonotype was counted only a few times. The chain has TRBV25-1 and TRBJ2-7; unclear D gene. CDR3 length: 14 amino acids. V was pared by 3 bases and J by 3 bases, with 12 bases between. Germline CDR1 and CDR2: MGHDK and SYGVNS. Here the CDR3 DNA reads TGTGCCAGCAGTGAGAGCAGTCTCCTCTACGAGCAGTACTTC. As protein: CASSESSLLYEQYF.

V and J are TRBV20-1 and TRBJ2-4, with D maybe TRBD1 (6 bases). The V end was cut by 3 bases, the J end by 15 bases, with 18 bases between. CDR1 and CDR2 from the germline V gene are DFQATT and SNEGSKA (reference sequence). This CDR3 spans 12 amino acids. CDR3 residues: CSASGSRDTWYF. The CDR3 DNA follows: TGCAGTGCTAGTGGAAGCCGGGACACATGGTACTTC.

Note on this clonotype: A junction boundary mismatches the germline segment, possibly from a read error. The CDR3 spells CASSGPRGYSTGTQYF. The CDR3 DNA is TGTGCTAGCAGTGGCCCCCGGGGTTACAGCACAGGTACGCAGTATTTT. The V gene is TRBV6-1, the J gene TRBJ2-3; D assignment may be TRBD1 or TRBD2 (5 bases each). Germline V gene lookup returns CDR1 MNHNS and CDR2 SASEGT. The CDR3 contains 16 residues.

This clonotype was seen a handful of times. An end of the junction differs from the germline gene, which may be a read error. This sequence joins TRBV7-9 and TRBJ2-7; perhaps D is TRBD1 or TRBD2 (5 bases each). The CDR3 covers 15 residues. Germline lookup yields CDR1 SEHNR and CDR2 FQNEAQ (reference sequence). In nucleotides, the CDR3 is TGTGCCGGCAGCTTAGAGGGACGGCTCGTCAACGAGCAGTACTTC. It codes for CAGSLEGRLVNEQYF.

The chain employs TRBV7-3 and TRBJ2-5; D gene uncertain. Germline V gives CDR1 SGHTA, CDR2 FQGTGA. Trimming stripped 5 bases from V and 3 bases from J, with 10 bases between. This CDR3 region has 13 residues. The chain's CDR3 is CASSVIPEETQYF. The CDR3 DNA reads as TGTGCCAGCAGCGTAATTCCGGAAGAGACCCAGTACTTC.

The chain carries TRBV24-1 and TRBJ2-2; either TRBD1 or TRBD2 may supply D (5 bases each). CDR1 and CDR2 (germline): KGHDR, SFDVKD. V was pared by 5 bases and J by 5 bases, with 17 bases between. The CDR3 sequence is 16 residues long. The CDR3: CATSGPIRWGTGELFF. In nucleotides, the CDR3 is TGTGCCACCAGTGGCCCTATTCGGTGGGGGACCGGGGAGCTGTTTTTT.

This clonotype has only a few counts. The chain's CDR3 is CSVDVGLGTEAFF. CDR3 sequence (DNA): TGCAGCGTTGATGTGGGGCTGGGCACTGAAGCTTTCTTT. The V and J genes are TRBV29-1 and TRBJ1-1; maybe TRBD1 (5 bases). Trimming removed 3 bases from V and 4 bases from J, with 12 bases in between. There are 13 residues in the CDR3. Germline values: CDR1 SQVTM, CDR2 ANQGSEA.

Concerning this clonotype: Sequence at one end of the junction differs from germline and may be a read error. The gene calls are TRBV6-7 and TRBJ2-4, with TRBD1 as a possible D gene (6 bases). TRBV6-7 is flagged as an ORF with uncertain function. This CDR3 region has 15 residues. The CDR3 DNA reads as TGTGCCAGCAGTCACAGGGAAGGGGAGAAAAACATTCGGTACTTC. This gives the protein CASSHREGEKNIRYF.

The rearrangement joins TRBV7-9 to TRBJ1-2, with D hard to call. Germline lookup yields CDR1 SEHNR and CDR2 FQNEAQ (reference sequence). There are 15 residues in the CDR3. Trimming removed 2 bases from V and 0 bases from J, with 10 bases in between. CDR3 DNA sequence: TGTGCCAGCAGCTTACTCTCCCTTACTAACTATGGCTACACCTTC. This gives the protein CASSLLSLTNYGYTF. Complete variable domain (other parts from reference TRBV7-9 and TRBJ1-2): DTGVSQNPRHKITKRGQNVTFRCDPISEHNRLYWYRQTLGQGPEFLTYFQNEAQLEKSRLLSDRFSAERPKGSFSTLEIQRTEQGDSAMYLCASSLLSLTNYGYTFGSGTRLTVV.

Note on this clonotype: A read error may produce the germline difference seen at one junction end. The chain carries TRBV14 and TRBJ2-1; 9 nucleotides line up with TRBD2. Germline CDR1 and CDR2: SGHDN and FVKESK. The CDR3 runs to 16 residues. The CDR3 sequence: CSSSPTGTSLGNEQFF. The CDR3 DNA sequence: TGTTCCAGCAGCCCGACCGGGACTAGCCTGGGCAATGAGCAGTTCTTC.

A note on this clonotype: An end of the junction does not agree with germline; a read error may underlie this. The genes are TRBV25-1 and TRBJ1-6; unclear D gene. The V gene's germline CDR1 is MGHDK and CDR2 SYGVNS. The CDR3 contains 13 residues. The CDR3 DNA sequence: TGTGCCGGCAGTGAAGGGCATAATTCACCCCTCCACTTT. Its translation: CAGSEGHNSPLHF. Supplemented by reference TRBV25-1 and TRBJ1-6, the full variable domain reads EADIYQTPRYLVIGTGKKITLECSQTMGHDKMYWYQQDPGMELHLIHYSYGVNSTEKGDLSSESTVSRIRTEHFPLTLESARPSHTSQYLCAGSEGHNSPLHFGNGTRLTVT.

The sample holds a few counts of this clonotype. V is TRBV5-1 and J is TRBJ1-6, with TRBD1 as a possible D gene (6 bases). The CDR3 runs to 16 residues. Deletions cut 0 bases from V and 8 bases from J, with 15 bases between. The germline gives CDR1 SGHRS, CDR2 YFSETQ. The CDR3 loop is CASSLAYRDIDSPLHF. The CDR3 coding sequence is TGCGCCAGCAGCTTGGCATACAGGGATATTGATTCACCCCTCCACTTT. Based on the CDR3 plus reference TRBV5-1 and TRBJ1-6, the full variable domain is KAGVTQTPRYLIKTRGQQVTLSCSPISGHRSVSWYQQTPGQGLQFLFEYFSETQRNKGNFPGRFSGRQFSNSRSEMNVSTLELGDSALYLCASSLAYRDIDSPLHFGNGTRLTVT.

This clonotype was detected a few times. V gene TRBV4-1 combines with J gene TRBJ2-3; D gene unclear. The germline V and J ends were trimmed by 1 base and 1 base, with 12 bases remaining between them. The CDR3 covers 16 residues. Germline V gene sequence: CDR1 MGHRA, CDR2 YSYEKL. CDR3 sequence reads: CASSQGRLARTDTQYF. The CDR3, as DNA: TGCGCCAGCAGCCAAGGAAGACTCGCGCGCACAGATACGCAGTATTTT.

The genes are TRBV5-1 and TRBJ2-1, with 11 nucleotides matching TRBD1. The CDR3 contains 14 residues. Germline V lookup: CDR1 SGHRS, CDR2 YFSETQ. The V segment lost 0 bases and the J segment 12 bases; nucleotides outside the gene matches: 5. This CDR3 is CASSLGTGGKGQFF. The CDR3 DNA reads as TGCGCCAGCAGCTTGGGGACAGGGGGCAAAGGGCAGTTCTTC.

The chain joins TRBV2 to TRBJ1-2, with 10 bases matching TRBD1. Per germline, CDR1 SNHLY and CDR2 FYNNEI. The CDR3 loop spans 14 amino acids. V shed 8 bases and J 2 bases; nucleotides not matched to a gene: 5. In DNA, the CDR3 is TGTGCCAGCGGGAGACAGGGGGCAAACTATGGCTACACCTTC. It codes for CASGRQGANYGYTF.

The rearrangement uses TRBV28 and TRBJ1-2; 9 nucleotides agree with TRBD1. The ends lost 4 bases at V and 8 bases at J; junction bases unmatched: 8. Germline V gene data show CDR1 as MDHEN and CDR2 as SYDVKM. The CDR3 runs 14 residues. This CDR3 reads CASSYGLQGAGYTF. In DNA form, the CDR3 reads TGTGCCAGCAGTTACGGTTTACAGGGGGCCGGCTACACCTTC.

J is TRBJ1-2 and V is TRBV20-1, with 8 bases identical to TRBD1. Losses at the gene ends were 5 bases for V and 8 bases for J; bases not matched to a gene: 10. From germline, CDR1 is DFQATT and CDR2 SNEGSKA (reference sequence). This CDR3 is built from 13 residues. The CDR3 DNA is TGCAGTGCTCAGACAGGGGAAAGGAGCGGCTACACCTTC. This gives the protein CSAQTGERSGYTF.

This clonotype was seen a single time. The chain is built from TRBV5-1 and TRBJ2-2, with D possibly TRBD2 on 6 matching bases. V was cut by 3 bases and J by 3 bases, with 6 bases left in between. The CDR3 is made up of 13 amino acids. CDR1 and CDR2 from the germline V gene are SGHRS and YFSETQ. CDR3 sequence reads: CASSWEDTGELFF. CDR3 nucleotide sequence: TGCGCCAGCAGCTGGGAGGACACCGGGGAGCTGTTTTTT.

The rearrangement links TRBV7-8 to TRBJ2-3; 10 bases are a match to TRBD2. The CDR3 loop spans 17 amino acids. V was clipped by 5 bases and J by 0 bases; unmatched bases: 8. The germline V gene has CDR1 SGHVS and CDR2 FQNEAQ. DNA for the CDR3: TGTGCCAGCAGCGCTAAGGGACTAGCGTCTAGCACAGATACGCAGTATTTT. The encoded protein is CASSAKGLASSTDTQYF.